This T cell receptor beta chain was identified in a study of T cell responses to AZD1222 COVID-19 vaccine. CDR1 and CDR2 (germline): ENHRY, SYGVKD. CDR3 size: 13 residues. Trimming stripped 7 bases from V and 8 bases from J, with 17 bases between. This clone was observed a few times. Its specificity is not known. Assay: immunoSEQ multiplex PCR; the TCRdb copy retains only in-frame clones and omits some. The table shows roughly 84,000 clones, with around 85% occurring only once. Study-level points and caveats: The repertoires were collected only after the peak T cell response.

This receptor was identified in an adult who received the AZD1222 COVID-19 vaccine. The source material was peripheral blood, sampled 28 days after the second AZD1222 dose. The chain combines TRBV10-3 with TRBJ1-1; D is perhaps TRBD1 (5 bases). The CDR3 region has the DNA TGTGCCATCACTAAGGAGGGGCGTGGGGAAGCTTTCTTT. This gives the protein CAITKEGRGEAFF.